The 13 T cell receptor beta chains in this list originate from one sample, sequenced in a study of blood T cell repertoires in COVID-19. Using immunoSEQ multiplex PCR, the repertoire was profiled, and TCRdb retains in-frame clones only, with some absent. The table shows 250,000 to 300,000 clones, with about 88% occurring only once. Sequences were obtained from PBMCs or T cells enriched from blood (not recorded which). The receptors derive from a man aged 25 to 40 with acute COVID-19.

The V gene is TRBV27, the J gene TRBJ1-1; no definite D call. The germline V and J ends were trimmed by 5 bases and 4 bases, with 11 bases remaining between them. This CDR3 is built from 13 residues. The germline V gene encodes CDR1 MNHEY and CDR2 SMNVEV (reference sequence). CDR3 bases: TGTGCCAGCAGTGAAGCATTCCCCACTGAAGCTTTCTTT. It specifies CASSEAFPTEAFF.

As to this clone: The conserved phenylalanine or tryptophan normally closing the CDR3 is absent here, so this likely arose from a read error. Because the CDR3's place on the DNA is in doubt, the DNA is left out and the CDR3 is given as listed by TCRdb. The V call is TRBV2, the J call TRBJ2-7; no check of the table's D call, TRBD1, against the DNA was made. The length of the CDR3 is 13 amino acids, counting both ends. The germline V gene has CDR1 SNHLY and CDR2 FYNNEI. The CDR3 loop reads CASTPVVPTGARL.

The chain links TRBV3-1 (or the pseudogene TRBV3-2) to TRBJ2-2, with 11 positions matching TRBD2. The ends lost 2 bases at V and 1 base at J; junction bases unmatched: 0. The CDR3 sequence is 16 residues long. Germline V gene lookup returns CDR1 LGHDT and CDR2 YNNKEL (reference sequence). In nucleotides, the CDR3 is TGTGCCAGCAGCCAAACTAGCGGGAGGAACACCGGGGAGCTGTTTTTT. As protein: CASSQTSGRNTGELFF.

Notes on this clone: The sample has other DNA sequences that encode this CDR3 too. The chain joins TRBV9 to TRBJ2-5, with 8 bases lining up with TRBD2. The junction had 7 bases not matched to a gene; V was cut back by 0 bases and J by 0 bases. There are 17 residues in the CDR3. Germline values: CDR1 SGDLS, CDR2 YYNGEE. CDR3 DNA: TGTGCCAGCAGCGTAGGGGTTAGCGGGACTTACCAAGAGACCCAGTACTTC. This translates into CASSVGVSGTYQETQYF.

The chain combines TRBV9 with TRBJ2-1; the D is unclear. The CDR3 length is 11 residues. Trimming removed 3 bases from V and 7 bases from J, with 5 bases in between. Germline V lookup: CDR1 SGDLS, CDR2 YYNGEE. The CDR3 DNA reads as TGTGCCAGCAGCGAGAGGAATGAGCAGTTCTTC. This sequence encodes CASSERNEQFF.

The chain carries TRBV4-3 and TRBJ1-2; D unclear. The V and J ends lost 0 bases and 3 bases respectively, with 8 bases between them. The CDR3 totals 14 residues. CDR1 and CDR2 (germline): LGHNA, YSLEER. This CDR3 reads CASSQDGEDYGYTF. DNA of the CDR3: TGCGCCAGCAGCCAAGATGGAGAAGACTATGGCTACACCTTC.

A word on this clone: The identical CDR3 is also encoded by other nucleotide sequences in the sample. The chain combines TRBV18 with TRBJ2-6; 14 nucleotides line up with TRBD2. Germline CDR1 and CDR2: KGHSH and LQKENI. This CDR3 has 18 residues. Germline trimming cut 3 bases from V and 3 bases from J; bases unmatched to any gene: 4. The CDR3: CASSPGLAGVSGANVLTF. CDR3 DNA sequence: TGTGCCAGCTCACCGGGACTAGCGGGAGTCAGTGGGGCCAACGTCCTGACTTTC.

V usage is TRBV4-3 and J usage is TRBJ1-1, with 7 bases aligning to TRBD1. The V gene's germline CDR1 is LGHNA and CDR2 YSLEER. The junction had 10 bases not matched to a gene; V was cut back by 4 bases and J by 5 bases. This CDR3 is 15 amino acids long. The CDR3 loop is CASSRKQGLGTEAFF. As DNA, the CDR3 is TGCGCCAGCAGCCGAAAACAGGGGCTAGGAACTGAAGCTTTCTTT.

The chain recombines TRBV6-2 or TRBV6-3 with TRBJ2-6, with 7 nucleotides matching TRBD1. Trimming took 5 bases from V and 2 from J; bases not matched to a gene: 3. The CDR3 is made up of 15 amino acids. CDR1 MNHEY and CDR2 SVGEGT come from the germline V gene. CDR3 residues: CASSHQGAGANVLTF. The CDR3 DNA reads TGTGCCAGCAGTCACCAGGGGGCTGGGGCCAACGTCCTGACTTTC.

The V gene is TRBV6-1, the J gene TRBJ2-7; 9 bases match TRBD2. V dropped 0 bases and J dropped 6; count of bases not matched to a gene: 9. This CDR3 comprises 16 residues. Germline V lookup: CDR1 MNHNS, CDR2 SASEGT. The CDR3 coding sequence is TGTGCCAGCAGTGAAGCTAGCGGGGGCGGTCGGGGCGAGCAGTACGTC. It encodes CASSEASGGGRGEQYV.

The CDR3 loop is CAWILTANTEAFF. The CDR3 DNA is TGTGCCTGGATTCTGACAGCAAACACTGAAGCTTTCTTT. This chain joins TRBV30 and TRBJ1-1; the D gene is possibly TRBD1 (5 bases). Germline V gives CDR1 GTSNPN, CDR2 SVGIG (reference sequence). The ends were cut back, 4 bases at V and 2 bases at J, with 11 bases in the middle. The CDR3 contains 13 residues.

The chain joins TRBV6-5 to TRBJ2-3; TRBD2 matches at 7 bases. This CDR3 spans 16 amino acids. V lost 2 bases to trimming and J lost 2 bases; unmatched junction nucleotides: 7. Germline lookup yields CDR1 MNHEY and CDR2 SVGAGI. CDR3 sequence: CASSYGASGNTDTQYF. The CDR3 DNA sequence: TGTGCCAGCAGTTACGGGGCTAGCGGAAACACAGATACGCAGTATTTT.

The J gene is TRBJ2-5, the V gene TRBV12-2; the table's TRBD2 call for D was not verified on the DNA. TRBV12-2 is deemed a pseudogene. The CDR3 loop spans 14 amino acids. CDR3 coding DNA: TGTGCAAGTCGCCCAGCAGACTCACGTAAGACCCAGTACTTC. It specifies CASRPADSRKTQYF.